These 16 T cell receptor beta chains were all obtained from the same sample, sequenced in a study of Graves' ophthalmopathy and Graves' hyperthyroidism. For repertoire sequencing, the TCR beta CDR3 regions were amplified from RNA transcripts. Amplification began with first-round RT-PCR using HTBI primers, then second-round multiplex PCR was performed. TCRdb redid the calling of the multiplex PCR reads with MiXCR, one entry per CDR3 protein. The sample carries a few hundred thousand distinct CDR3 sequences, approximately 15% recorded once. What was sequenced was peripheral blood. These receptors were collected from a woman aged 18-29 years with stable Graves' hyperthyroidism.

As concerns this clonotype: As the CDR3 is not closed by the conserved phenylalanine or tryptophan, this likely results from a read error. The chain recombines TRBV7-9 with TRBJ1-1, with TRBD1 matching over 8 bases. Germline assignment: CDR1 SEHNR and CDR2 FQNEAQ (reference sequence). Trimming at V came to 3 bases and at J to 3 bases, leaving 3 bases not matched to a gene. CDR3 size: 14 residues. The DNA for the CDR3 is TGTGCCAGCAGCTTCTCAGGGGGCGACACTGAAGCTTTCCTT. Translating it yields CASSFSGGDTEAFL.

This clonotype was seen repeatedly, ten times or more. The rearrangement links TRBV12-3 or TRBV12-4 to TRBJ2-5, with D unresolved. The CDR3 runs 14 residues. Trimming left V 0 bases short and J 5 bases short, with 10 bases between. The DNA for the CDR3 is TGTGCCAGCAGTTTAGCGCTCCGCGCCGAGACCCAGTACTTC. Encoded protein: CASSLALRAETQYF.

There are many counts of this clonotype. V gene TRBV2 combines with J gene TRBJ1-2, with D possibly matching TRBD1 (5 bases). The V end lost 8 bases, the J end lost 4 bases, and 20 bases lay between the germline ends. Germline-derived CDR1 and CDR2 are SNHLY and FYNNEI. This CDR3 has 15 amino acids. In DNA form, the CDR3 reads TGTGCCAGCCGAAGGTTTCTGGGGGAGGTCTATGGCTACACCTTC. Translating gives CASRRFLGEVYGYTF.

The chain links TRBV12-3 or TRBV12-4 to TRBJ1-2, with TRBD1 matching 9 bases. This CDR3 has 15 amino acids. The J segment lost 0 bases and the V segment lost 2 bases, leaving 1 base of the junction unmatched. CDR3 residues: CASSLTGGSNYGYTF. CDR3 nucleotides: TGTGCCAGCAGTTTAACAGGGGGCTCTAACTATGGCTACACCTTC.

This clonotype occurred many times. The chain joins TRBV4-1 to TRBJ1-1; D gene unclear. CDR3 length: 16 residues. Germline assignment: CDR1 MGHRA and CDR2 YSYEKL. V was cut by 0 bases and J by 4 bases, with 15 bases left in between. The CDR3 protein is CASSQDLVSLGTEAFF. The CDR3 nucleotides are TGCGCCAGCAGCCAAGATCTAGTAAGCCTGGGCACTGAAGCTTTCTTT.

The J gene is TRBJ2-3, the V gene TRBV19, with a weak D call TRBD2 (5 bases). The V gene lost 6 bases and the J gene lost 2 bases, with 9 bases spanning the gap. This CDR3 is 13 amino acids long. Germline V gene lookup returns CDR1 LNHDA and CDR2 SQIVND (reference sequence). The CDR3 region is CASRDSPTDTQYF. DNA of the CDR3: TGTGCCAGTAGGGACTCTCCCACAGATACGCAGTATTTT.

This clonotype was counted ten times or more. V usage is TRBV7-2 and J usage is TRBJ2-2; D call uncertain. V lost 4 bases to trimming and J lost 8 bases, with 11 bases between them. Germline assignment: CDR1 SGHTA and CDR2 FQGNSA. The CDR3 covers 13 residues. The CDR3, as DNA: TGTGCCAGCAGCTGGACGTACGGGGGGGAGCTGTTTTTT. Translation: CASSWTYGGELFF.

This clonotype was counted at least ten times. The V and J genes are TRBV29-1 and TRBJ1-5, with D unresolved. Germline lookup yields CDR1 SQVTM and CDR2 ANQGSEA. Between the trimmed V and J ends, which lost 1 base and 0 bases, there was a span of 7 bases. The CDR3 sequence is 14 residues long. The CDR3 loop is CSVEVTGSNQPQHF. In DNA, the CDR3 is TGCAGCGTTGAAGTAACCGGTAGCAATCAGCCCCAGCATTTT. The full variable domain, with the rest looked up from reference TRBV29-1 and TRBJ1-5, is SAVISQKPSRDICQRGTSLTIQCQVDSQVTMMFWYRQQPGQSLTLIATANQGSEATYESGFVIDKFPISRPNLTFSTLTVSNMSPEDSSIYLCSVEVTGSNQPQHFGDGTRLSIL.

The rearrangement uses TRBV11-3 and TRBJ2-2; no reliable D call. CDR3 length: 15 amino acids. Germline assignment: CDR1 SGHNT and CDR2 YENEEA. V was trimmed by 1 base and J by 3 bases, leaving 9 bases between them. CDR3: CASSLVLGYTGELFF. CDR3 DNA: TGTGCCAGCAGCTTAGTTCTGGGCTACACCGGGGAGCTGTTTTTT.

The rearrangement joins TRBV2 to TRBJ2-7; possibly TRBD2 for D (5 bases). V was shortened by 2 bases and J by 0 bases, with 11 bases between the two germline ends. Looked up from germline, CDR1 is SNHLY and CDR2 is FYNNEI. CDR3 length: 15 amino acids. CDR3 DNA: TGTGCCAGCAGTGAACGGGGAAAACTCTCCTACGAGCAGTACTTC. Translated: CASSERGKLSYEQYF. Full variable domain (remainder filled in from reference TRBV2 and TRBJ2-7): EPEVTQTPSHQVTQMGQEVILRCVPISNHLYFYWYRQILGQKVEFLVSFYNNEISEKSEIFDDQFSVERPDGSNFTLKIRSTKLEDSAMYFCASSERGKLSYEQYFGPGTRLTVT.

The chain recombines TRBV11-3 with TRBJ2-5; D gene uncertain. Germline-derived CDR1 and CDR2 are SGHNT and YENEEA. This CDR3 is 14 amino acids long. The V gene lost 1 base and the J gene lost 4 bases, with 10 bases spanning the gap. Here the CDR3 reads CASSLGPLSETQYF. CDR3 nucleotide sequence: TGTGCCAGCAGCTTAGGCCCACTGTCAGAGACCCAGTACTTC.

This clonotype appeared a few times. The V call is TRBV4-2, the J call TRBJ1-6; 9 nucleotides line up with TRBD1. Trimming took 2 bases from V and 9 from J; bases not matched to a gene: 8. The CDR3 has 16 residues. Germline V gene lookup returns CDR1 LGHNA and CDR2 YNFKEQ. CDR3 nucleotide sequence: TGTGCCAGCAGCCAAATAATGACAGGGGGAAGTTCACCCCTCCACTTT. Translation: CASSQIMTGGSSPLHF.

Many counts were recorded for this clonotype. J is TRBJ2-7 and V is TRBV20-1, with D perhaps TRBD1 (6 bases). The CDR3 consists of 12 residues. The V end lost 7 bases, the J end lost 3 bases, and 13 bases lay between the germline ends. Germline V gene lookup returns CDR1 DFQATT and CDR2 SNEGSKA (reference sequence). In DNA form, the CDR3 reads TGCAGTGGACAGGTAGGAGTCTACGAGCAGTACTTC. As protein: CSGQVGVYEQYF.

At least ten counts were recorded for this clonotype. The chain couples TRBV10-3 to TRBJ2-5; no reliable D call. The CDR3 runs 14 residues. V was cut by 6 bases and J by 3 bases, with 14 bases left in between. Germline CDR1 reads ENHRY; CDR2 reads SYGVKD. CDR3 DNA: TGTGCCATCAGAGCCGGTGGCGAGAAAGAGACCCAGTACTTC. It is translated as CAIRAGGEKETQYF.

This clonotype was counted at least ten times. The genes are TRBV12-3 or TRBV12-4 and TRBJ1-6, with D unresolved. V lost 0 bases and J 1 base, leaving 10 bases between the germline ends. The CDR3 runs 17 residues. The CDR3 loop is CASSLASARSYNSPLHF. The CDR3, as DNA: TGTGCCAGCAGTTTAGCATCCGCCAGGTCCTATAATTCACCCCTCCACTTT.

The table lists this clonotype with many counts. This sequence joins TRBV20-1 and TRBJ1-2; D might be TRBD1 (5 bases). V was pared by 0 bases and J by 8 bases, with 16 bases between. The CDR3 sequence is 14 residues long. Germline lookup yields CDR1 DFQATT and CDR2 SNEGSKA (reference sequence). As DNA, the CDR3 is TGCAGTGCTAGAGACCCTGCGACGGGGCGAGGCTACACCTTC. This codes for CSARDPATGRGYTF.